These T cell receptor beta chains were read from a single sample in a study of T-cell memory formation after mild COVID-19. TCRdb fed the 5' RACE reads into MiXCR, producing one record per CDR3 protein. Of under 300,000 distinct CDR3 sequences in the sample, roughly 8% were seen once. Material: PBMCs or a T cell subset sorted from them (not recorded which). Receptor source: a man aged 18-30 years who had mild COVID-19 (a few samples of this study predate the infection). Cell type and time point are not known. CDR3s include the opening cysteine and the closing phenylalanine or tryptophan. The D gene is left open where the match is weak. The size field is filled for only some rows; it gives once, few, many or a size class.

V	size	D	J	CDR3	DNA
TRBV6-5	few	TRBD2	TRBJ2-7	CASSYSVGLAGVPYEQYF	TGTGCCAGCAGTTACTCGGTGGGACTAGCGGGGGTTCCCTACGAGCAGTACTTC
TRBV7-2	many	.	TRBJ2-5	CASSRRGLEQETQYF	TGTGCCAGCAGCCGCCGTGGGTTGGAACAAGAGACCCAGTACTTC
TRBV18	few	TRBD1	TRBJ1-5	CASSPAQGDFQHF	TGTGCCAGCTCACCGGCACAGGGGGACTTCCAGCATTTT
TRBV3-1	few	.	TRBJ1-2	CASSQGAGPTLGYTF	TGTGCCAGCAGCCAAGGGGCAGGACCCACCTTAGGCTACACCTTC
TRBV7-3	few	TRBD2	TRBJ2-1	CASSSSGVSSYNEQFF	TGTGCCAGCAGCTCTAGCGGGGTGAGCTCCTACAATGAGCAGTTCTTC
TRBV20-1	few	TRBD2	TRBJ2-5	CSARSTGGETQYF	TGCAGTGCTAGATCGACCGGGGGGGAGACCCAGTACTTC
TRBV9	many	.	TRBJ1-2	CASSVEYPEGRYGYTF	TGTGCCAGCAGCGTAGAATATCCGGAGGGCCGTTATGGCTACACCTTC
TRBV9	.	.	TRBJ2-3	CASSVGSHGGDTQYF	TGTGCCAGCAGCGTAGGCTCTCACGGAGGAGATACGCAGTATTTT
TRBV12-3/TRBV12-4	few	.	TRBJ1-1	CASSLGNRVTEAFF	TGTGCCAGCAGTTTAGGAAACAGGGTGACTGAAGCTTTCTTT
TRBV6-5	.	TRBD1	TRBJ1-2	CASSTDRGPNYGYTF	TGTGCCAGCAGTACGGACAGGGGACCCAACTATGGCTACACCTTC
TRBV20-1	many	TRBD2	TRBJ2-1	CSARRLAGNEQFF	TGCAGTGCTAGACGGCTAGCGGGAAATGAGCAGTTCTTC
TRBV7-3	.	.	TRBJ2-7	CASSKSQGYEQYF	TGTGCCAGCAGCAAATCTCAGGGCTACGAGCAGTACTTC
TRBV12-3/TRBV12-4	.	.	TRBJ1-1	CASSLARMGTEAFF	TGTGCCAGCAGTTTAGCAAGGATGGGCACTGAAGCTTTCTTT
TRBV9	many	.	TRBJ2-3	CASSVVWEGTSTDTQYF	TGTGCCAGCAGCGTGGTTTGGGAAGGGACAAGCACAGATACGCAGTATTTT
TRBV12-3/TRBV12-4	many	TRBD1	TRBJ1-6	CASRPGTGNSPLHF	TGTGCCAGCAGACCCGGGACAGGGAATTCACCCCTCCACTTT
TRBV5-6	many	TRBD2	TRBJ2-1	CASSLNRDYQFF	TGTGCCAGCAGCCTCAACCGGGACTACCAGTTCTTC
TRBV27	few	.	TRBJ2-1	CASRVNSYNEQFF	TGTGCCAGCAGAGTGAACTCCTACAATGAGCAGTTCTTC
TRBV7-2	.	.	TRBJ2-1	CASSFGGVSSEQFF	TGTGCCAGCAGCTTCGGCGGGGTAAGTAGTGAGCAGTTCTTC
TRBV5-1	many	.	TRBJ2-2	CASSLANAGTGELFF	TGCGCCAGCAGCTTGGCCAACGCGGGCACCGGGGAGCTGTTTTTT
TRBV28	.	.	TRBJ1-2	CASTQSGRNYGYTF	TGTGCCAGCACCCAATCGGGCAGGAACTATGGCTACACCTTC